This is a list of T cell receptor beta chains from one sample in a study of T cells in Graves' hyperthyroidism and ophthalmopathy. TCRdb reprocessed the multiplex PCR reads with MiXCR, giving one entry per CDR3 protein. The sample has about 640,000 distinct CDR3 sequences; around 20% are singletons. Sequencing input: blood. Receptors originate from a man in his thirties or forties with Graves' ophthalmopathy. Both conserved end residues are part of each CDR3. A D gene is named only where the DNA matches it firmly. Clone size is stated in some rows and not others, as once, few, many or a class when expanded.

few | TRBD1 | TRBJ2-1 | TRBV6-2/TRBV6-3 | CASRRTGGANEQFF | TGTGCCAGCAGGCGGACAGGGGGCGCGAATGAGCAGTTCTTC
. | TRBD2 | TRBJ2-7 | TRBV27 | CASSSLGREHYEQYF | TGTGCCAGCAGTTCCCTAGGGCGGGAGCATTACGAGCAGTACTTC
. | TRBD2 | TRBJ2-7 | TRBV13 | CASSLGKAGGPYEQYF | TGTGCCAGCAGCTTGGGGAAAGCGGGAGGCCCCTACGAGCAGTACTTC
. | . | TRBJ2-6 | TRBV6-2/TRBV6-3 | CASSYSADGGPLSGANVLTF | TGTGCCAGCAGTTACTCGGCCGATGGGGGTCCCCTCTCTGGGGCCAACGTCCTGACTTTC
many | . | TRBJ2-7 | TRBV13 | CASSRNRVSYEQYF | TGTGCCAGCAGCCGGAACAGGGTCTCCTACGAGCAGTACTTC
few | . | TRBJ1-2 | TRBV6-6 | CASSYGQGRPGYGYTF | TGTGCCAGCAGTTACGGCCAGGGGCGTCCGGGTTATGGCTACACCTTC
few | TRBD2 | TRBJ2-1 | TRBV6-1 | CASKRSGSGFYNEQFF | TGTGCCAGCAAAAGGAGCGGGAGTGGGTTCTACAATGAGCAGTTCTTC
. | TRBD1 | TRBJ2-7 | TRBV2 | CASSEGDRVAYEQYF | TGTGCCAGCAGTGAAGGGGACAGGGTGGCCTACGAGCAGTACTTC
. | TRBD2 | TRBJ2-5 | TRBV9 | CASSTILGLAGGETQYF | TGTGCCAGCAGTACGATCCTGGGCTTAGCGGGAGGAGAGACCCAGTACTTC
few | . | TRBJ2-2 | TRBV7-2 | CASSLHSGTGELFF | TGTGCCAGCAGCTTACACTCGGGGACCGGGGAGCTGTTTTTT
few | TRBD1 | TRBJ2-1 | TRBV27 | CASTGQGGNEQFF | TGTGCGAGCACGGGACAGGGCGGCAATGAGCAGTTCTTC
few | TRBD2 | TRBJ2-7 | TRBV12-3/TRBV12-4 | CASRLGPGLAGDGEQYF | TGTGCCAGCAGGTTAGGCCCCGGACTAGCGGGAGATGGCGAGCAGTACTTC
. | TRBD2 | TRBJ2-7 | TRBV11-2 | CASSQPPGLAGLGYEQYF | TGTGCCAGCAGCCAACCACCGGGACTAGCGGGATTAGGCTACGAGCAGTACTTC
few | TRBD1 | TRBJ1-2 | TRBV5-1 | CASSLVGQSNYGYTF | TGCGCCAGCAGCTTGGTGGGACAGTCTAACTATGGCTACACCTTC
few | . | TRBJ2-7 | TRBV5-1 | CASSIGINYEQYF | TGCGCCAGCAGCATCGGGATAAACTACGAGCAGTACTTC
few | TRBD2 | TRBJ2-2 | TRBV6-4 | CASSPLAGGPPEELFF | TGTGCCAGCAGTCCGTTAGCGGGAGGGCCCCCGGAGGAGCTGTTTTTT
. | . | TRBJ1-1 | TRBV19 | CASSMAVNTEAFF | TGTGCCAGTAGTATGGCTGTGAACACTGAAGCTTTCTTT
. | TRBD1 | TRBJ2-2 | TRBV7-8 | CASRGRDRVGGELFF | TGTGCCAGCAGAGGCCGGGACAGGGTTGGCGGGGAGCTGTTTTTT
. | TRBD2 | TRBJ2-1 | TRBV29-1 | CSVDGTSETTGNEQFF | TGCAGCGTTGATGGTACTAGCGAGACTACTGGGAATGAGCAGTTCTTC
few | . | TRBJ2-3 | TRBV3-1 | CASSQGSSGPDTQYF | TGTGCCAGCAGCCAAGGTAGTAGCGGCCCAGATACGCAGTATTTT
few | TRBD1 | TRBJ1-1 | TRBV18 | CASSPGTGGEGTEAFF | TGTGCCAGCTCACCGGGTACAGGGGGCGAGGGCACTGAAGCTTTCTTT
. | TRBD2 | TRBJ2-3 | TRBV3-1 | CASSPPPASGMADTQYF | TGTGCCAGCAGCCCTCCCCCGGCTAGCGGGATGGCAGATACGCAGTATTTT
many | TRBD1 | TRBJ1-5 | TRBV3-1 | CASSQGTGSNQPQHF | TGTGCCAGCAGCCAGGGGACAGGGTCCAATCAGCCCCAGCATTTT
few | . | TRBJ2-5 | TRBV14 | CASSQKAPTTETQYF | TGTGCCAGCAGCCAAAAAGCGCCAACCACGGAGACCCAGTACTTC
. | . | TRBJ2-1 | TRBV4-3 | CASSHMTNEQFF | TGCGCCAGCAGCCATATGACTAATGAGCAGTTCTTC
. | . | TRBJ1-6 | TRBV7-2 | CASSQFLGGPDNSPLHF | TGCGCCAGCAGCCAATTCCTCGGCGGGCCTGATAATTCACCCCTCCACTTT
. | . | TRBJ1-1 | TRBV19 | CASSIGALYTEAFF | TGTGCCAGTAGTATAGGGGCCCTCTACACTGAAGCTTTCTTT
many | . | TRBJ1-5 | TRBV12-3/TRBV12-4 | CASTRDTGEPQHF | TGTGCCAGCACGAGGGACACCGGGGAGCCCCAGCATTTT
few | . | TRBJ2-5 | TRBV28 | CASSWGGKTQYF | TGTGCCAGCAGTTGGGGTGGGAAGACCCAGTACTTC
few | . | TRBJ1-2 | TRBV29-1 | CSVEWGVYGYTF | TGCAGCGTGGAGTGGGGCGTTTATGGCTACACCTTC
. | . | TRBJ2-7 | TRBV6-2/TRBV6-3 | CACSGVHEQYF | TGTGCCTGCTCGGGTGTTCACGAGCAGTACTTC
few | . | TRBJ1-2 | TRBV5-1 | CASSLGGVYGYTF | TGCGCCAGCAGCTTGGGGGGCGTCTATGGCTACACCTTC
. | . | TRBJ2-3 | TRBV20-1 | CSAYADSSSTDTQYF | TGCAGTGCTTACGCGGACAGCTCTAGCACAGATACGCAGTATTTT
few | TRBD1 | TRBJ2-7 | TRBV10-3 | CAISEFVTGKGEQYF | TGTGCCATCAGTGAGTTCGTGACAGGGAAGGGGGAGCAGTACTTC
. | . | TRBJ2-7 | TRBV7-2 | CASSDGVFYEQYF | TGTGCCAGCAGCGATGGGGTTTTCTACGAGCAGTACTTC
. | . | TRBJ2-7 | TRBV13 | CASSSILKRPYEQYF | TGTGCCAGCAGCTCCATCCTGAAGAGACCCTACGAGCAGTACTTC
many | TRBD1 | TRBJ2-2 | TRBV30 | CAWSPGTGGAGELFF | TGTGCCTGGAGTCCTGGGACAGGGGGGGCTGGGGAGCTGTTTTTT
few | TRBD1 | TRBJ2-7 | TRBV7-9 | CAVIQGAYEQYF | TGTGCCGTGATCCAGGGGGCCTACGAGCAGTACTTC
few | . | TRBJ2-3 | TRBV3-1 | CASRPRETDTQYF | TGTGCCAGCAGACCTAGGGAAACAGATACGCAGTATTTT
few | TRBD2 | TRBJ2-7 | TRBV6-1 | CASSREGLSYEQYF | TGTGCCAGCAGTAGGGAGGGCCTCTCCTACGAGCAGTACTTC
few | . | TRBJ2-3 | TRBV30 | CAWSAADTQYF | TGTGCCTGGAGTGCGGCGGATACGCAGTATTTT
few | TRBD2 | TRBJ2-7 | TRBV4-1 | CASSQDWSSGIYEQYF | TGCGCCAGCAGCCAAGATTGGTCTAGCGGGATCTACGAGCAGTACTTC
. | . | TRBJ1-1 | TRBV7-9 | CASSSSRAGNTEAFF | TGTGCCAGCAGCTCGTCCAGGGCTGGGAACACTGAAGCTTTCTTT
. | TRBD2 | TRBJ2-3 | TRBV20-1 | CRGVAGAEDTQYF | TGCAGAGGGGTAGCGGGAGCCGAAGATACGCAGTATTTT
many | . | TRBJ2-1 | TRBV3-1 | CASSQDPVVSNEQFF | TGTGCCAGCAGCCAAGATCCGGTGGTGAGCAATGAGCAGTTCTTC
many | . | TRBJ2-2 | TRBV6-1 | CASKRGGTNTGELFF | TGTGCCAGCAAACGGGGCGGGACGAACACCGGGGAGCTGTTTTTT
. | . | TRBJ2-7 | TRBV27 | CASSLLGIDRSYEQYF | TGTGCCAGCAGTTTATTGGGAATCGACAGGTCCTACGAGCAGTACTTC
many | TRBD2 | TRBJ2-1 | TRBV7-6 | CASGVFRGSGYNEQFF | TGTGCCAGCGGGGTATTCCGCGGGAGCGGCTACAATGAGCAGTTCTTC
. | . | TRBJ1-1 | TRBV28 | CASSLYRQDTEAFF | TGTGCCAGCAGTTTATATCGGCAGGACACTGAAGCTTTCTTT
few | . | TRBJ2-3 | TRBV15 | CATSRRRGGPTQYF | TGTGCCACCAGTAGGCGTCGAGGGGGTCCAACGCAGTATTTT
few | TRBD2 | TRBJ2-1 | TRBV29-1 | CSVVPGLAGGSSYNEQFF | TGCAGCGTGGTCCCGGGACTAGCGGGAGGGAGCTCCTACAATGAGCAGTTCTTC
few | TRBD1 | TRBJ1-4 | TRBV28 | CASRSTGAANEKLFF | TGTGCCAGCAGGTCCACAGGGGCGGCTAATGAAAAACTGTTTTTT
. | . | TRBJ1-1 | TRBV7-9 | CASSLVGTETFF | TGTGCCAGCAGCTTAGTGGGCACTGAAACTTTCTTT
. | TRBD1 | TRBJ2-5 | TRBV9 | CASSVDRGQEETQYF | TGTGCCAGCAGCGTTGACAGGGGGCAGGAAGAGACCCAGTACTTC